What follows are 18 T cell receptor beta chains derived from one specimen sequenced in a study of blood T cell repertoires in COVID-19 (dated by TCRdb to about 2020). The library was prepared using the immunoSEQ multiplex PCR assay. TCRdb retrieved this table from immuneACCESS and kept in-frame rearrangements only. Not all clones are present; in checked studies, unresolved V genes account for under half, and no reason is known for the remainder. The sample table lists 200,000 to 250,000 clones, 82% of them with a count of one. The ten largest make up 4.9% of the sample. Material: peripheral blood. The receptors were sampled from an elderly woman with active or convalescent COVID-19.

DNA for the CDR3: TGTGCCAGCAGTTTATCAGAGGGGGCAGGGAGAACTGAAGCTTTCTTT. Translated: CASSLSEGAGRTEAFF. V usage is TRBV28 and J usage is TRBJ1-1, with 7 bases matching TRBD1. The junction had 10 bases not matched to a gene; V was cut back by 1 base and J by 5 bases. The CDR3 spans 16 residues. Per germline, CDR1 MDHEN and CDR2 SYDVKM.

The V and J genes are TRBV15 and TRBJ1-6; 7 nucleotides align to TRBD1. Per germline, CDR1 LNHNV and CDR2 YYDKDF (reference sequence). Trimming removed 3 bases from V and 9 bases from J; junction bases left unmatched: 8. The CDR3 is 15 residues long. This chain's CDR3 is CATSRDRQGVSPLHF. The CDR3 nucleotides are TGTGCCACCAGCAGGGACAGACAGGGAGTTTCACCCCTCCACTTT.

This sequence joins TRBV29-1 and TRBJ2-6; 8 nucleotides match TRBD1. V gave up 0 bases and J gave up 0 bases; unmatched junction bases: 4. CDR3 size: 17 residues. Germline-derived CDR1 and CDR2 are SQVTM and ANQGSEA. The CDR3 DNA follows: TGCAGCGTTGAAGAGGGACAGGTTAGCTCTGGGGCCAACGTCCTGACTTTC. Translation: CSVEEGQVSSGANVLTF.

This sequence joins TRBV6-6 and TRBJ1-1; D uncertain. This CDR3 contains 12 residues. V lost 3 bases to trimming and J lost 7 bases, with 9 bases between them. CDR1 and CDR2 (germline): MNHNY, SVGAGI (reference sequence). CDR3 sequence: CASSYLGSEAFF. CDR3 in DNA: TGTGCCAGCAGTTATTTGGGCAGTGAAGCTTTCTTT.

The chain recombines TRBV5-4 with TRBJ2-5; maybe TRBD1 (5 bases). Germline CDR1 reads SGHNT; CDR2 reads YYREEE (reference sequence). V lost 0 bases and J lost 4, with 13 bases in between. CDR3 size: 15 residues. The CDR3, as DNA: TGTGCCAGCAGCTTGGCCGAGAAGGGGTCAGAGACCCAGTACTTC. This codes for CASSLAEKGSETQYF.

V and J are TRBV6-5 and TRBJ1-2; D possibly corresponds to TRBD1 (6 bases). Trimming pared 11 bases from V and 1 base from J, leaving 14 bases between. The CDR3 has 13 amino acids. CDR1 and CDR2 (germline): MNHEY, SVGAGI. The CDR3 region has the DNA TGTGCCGCCACGGGGGGGCGTAACTATGGCTACACCTTC. Translation: CAATGGRNYGYTF.

The chain uses TRBV4-2 and TRBJ1-1; 7 positions agree with TRBD1. In germline, CDR1 is LGHNA, CDR2 YNFKEQ. CDR3 length equals 15 residues. V gave up 0 bases and J gave up 4 bases; unmatched junction bases: 5. The CDR3: CASSQEQGSSTEAFF. CDR3 DNA sequence: TGTGCCAGCAGCCAAGAACAGGGGTCTTCCACTGAAGCTTTCTTT.

The chain links TRBV20-1 to TRBJ2-1; the match to TRBD2 covers 9 bases. CDR3 length: 16 amino acids. J lost 4 bases, V lost 3 bases, and 10 bases had no gene match. CDR1 is DFQATT, CDR2 SNEGSKA, per germline (reference sequence). Written as DNA, the CDR3 is TGCAGTGCTAGTCTCCTGGGGCGGGGGGGATACAATGAGCAGTTCTTC. Translating gives CSASLLGRGGYNEQFF.

This chain uses TRBV2 with TRBJ1-6; 11 bases map to TRBD1. The length of the CDR3 is 15 residues. Germline lookup yields CDR1 SNHLY and CDR2 FYNNEI. J was trimmed by 11 bases and V by 7 bases; bases with no gene match: 10. CDR3 sequence reads: CASTLGQGGQTPLHF. DNA of the CDR3: TGTGCCAGCACTTTGGGACAGGGGGGGCAGACACCCCTCCACTTT.

The V gene is TRBV10-3, the J gene TRBJ1-5; the D gene is possibly TRBD1 (5 bases). The germline V and J ends were trimmed by 2 bases and 7 bases, with 12 bases remaining between them. The CDR3 covers 14 residues. Looked up from germline, CDR1 is ENHRY and CDR2 is SYGVKD. The CDR3 is CAISELQAGQPQHF. The CDR3 bases are TGTGCCATCAGTGAGCTACAGGCAGGGCAGCCCCAGCATTTT.

The CDR3 is CASSLDWRGLAGDNEQFF. The CDR3 coding sequence is TGTGCCAGCAGCTTAGACTGGCGGGGACTAGCGGGAGACAATGAGCAGTTCTTC. The chain recombines TRBV11-3 with TRBJ2-1; 14 nucleotides line up with TRBD2. CDR1 and CDR2 from the germline V gene are SGHNT and YENEEA. This CDR3 comprises 18 residues. J gave up 5 bases and V 0 bases, and 6 bases lay outside the gene matches.

The chain has TRBV28 and TRBJ2-7; 8 positions match TRBD2. Germline CDR1 reads MDHEN; CDR2 reads SYDVKM. The CDR3 contains 14 residues. Trimming cost V 6 bases and J 3 bases; bases outside gene matches: 7. Written as DNA, the CDR3 is TGTGCCAGCAGCGCCCCGGGGGGGGGCTACGAGCAGTACTTC. Encoded protein: CASSAPGGGYEQYF.

The chain has TRBV10-1 and TRBJ2-3, with TRBD1 matching 8 bases. Losses at the gene ends were 6 bases for V and 0 bases for J; bases not matched to a gene: 8. The germline CDR1 and CDR2 sequences are WNHNN and SYGVQD (reference sequence). This CDR3 spans 16 amino acids. CDR3 in DNA: TGCGCCAGCAGCGACCAAGGACAGGGTAGCACAGATACGCAGTATTTT. Protein sequence: CASSDQGQGSTDTQYF.

The chain couples TRBV19 to TRBJ2-2; 10 bases agree with TRBD1. CDR1 is LNHDA, CDR2 SQIVND, per germline (reference sequence). CDR3 length equals 17 residues. Losses at the gene ends were 7 bases for V and 1 base for J; bases not matched to a gene: 9. This CDR3 reads CASTPLRTGGNTGELFF. As DNA, the CDR3 is TGTGCCAGTACCCCGCTCCGGACAGGGGGGAACACCGGGGAGCTGTTTTTT.

This clone came up a few times. The V gene is TRBV6-5, the J gene TRBJ1-1; TRBD1 agrees at 8 bases. Trimming removed 10 bases from V and 6 bases from J; junction bases left unmatched: 13. This CDR3 region has 14 residues. Per germline, CDR1 MNHEY and CDR2 SVGAGI. The CDR3 is CATKQGGGTAEAFF. CDR3 DNA sequence: TGTGCCACCAAACAGGGGGGCGGGACGGCTGAAGCTTTCTTT.

The chain employs TRBV6-5 and TRBJ1-2; D is unresolved. CDR1 and CDR2 (germline): MNHEY, SVGAGI. The CDR3 runs 13 residues. Trimming took 8 bases from V and 2 from J, leaving 12 bases between them. Here the CDR3 reads CASGRAGNYGYTF. In DNA form, the CDR3 reads TGTGCCAGCGGGAGGGCGGGGAACTATGGCTACACCTTC.

The rearrangement uses TRBV2 and TRBJ2-3; tentative D call: TRBD2 (5 bases). The germline V gene has CDR1 SNHLY and CDR2 FYNNEI. This CDR3 spans 11 amino acids. V lost 9 bases, J lost 3 bases, and 7 bases lay in between. CDR3 bases: TGTGCCAGAGCGGCTACAGATACGCAGTATTTT. Translation: CARAATDTQYF.

This clone has a handful of counts. One junction end does not reproduce the germline sequence, and a read error may be involved. V usage is TRBV2 and J usage is TRBJ1-6; 7 bases map to TRBD1. The CDR3 totals 15 residues. Germline lookup yields CDR1 SNHLY and CDR2 FYNNEI. The DNA of the CDR3 is TGTGCCAGCAGCGAAGACAGGGCGGTGAGTTCACCCCTCCACTTT. Translation gives CASSEDRAVSSPLHF. The whole variable domain, remainder taken from reference TRBV2 and TRBJ1-6, is EPEVTQTPSHQVTQMGQEVILRCVPISNHLYFYWYRQILGQKVEFLVSFYNNEISEKSEIFDDQFSVERPDGSNFTLKIRSTKLEDSAMYFCASSEDRAVSSPLHFGNGTRLTVT.